What follows are 6 T cell receptor beta chains derived from one specimen sequenced in a study of blood T cell repertoires in COVID-19. Generated by immunoSEQ multiplex PCR, the TCRdb table keeps only in-frame clones and is missing some. This sample has roughly 500,000 clones; 80% to 90% occur once, and the top ten carry roughly 0.92%. The sequencing input was peripheral blood. These receptor sequences come from a man between 18 and 29 years old with COVID-19, enrolled during active disease.

The chain couples TRBV5-6 to TRBJ1-4; a weak D match, TRBD1 (5 bases). CDR3 size: 15 residues. Germline V gene lookup returns CDR1 SGHDT and CDR2 YYEEEE. V was clipped by 0 bases and J by 8 bases, with 14 bases between them. The chain's CDR3 is CASSLAGPGVEKLFF. The CDR3, as DNA: TGTGCCAGCAGCTTGGCCGGACCGGGGGTAGAAAAACTGTTTTTT. Using reference TRBV5-6 and TRBJ1-4 for the parts outside the CDR3, the full variable domain is DAGVTQSPTHLIKTRGQQVTLRCSPKSGHDTVSWYQQALGQGPQFIFQYYEEEERQRGNFPDRFSGHQFPNYSSELNVNALLLGDSALYLCASSLAGPGVEKLFFGSGTQLSVL.

The chain combines TRBV15 with TRBJ2-3; D perhaps matches TRBD2 (6 bases). Germline V lookup: CDR1 LNHNV, CDR2 YYDKDF (reference sequence). Trimming stripped 1 base from V and 4 bases from J, with 15 bases between. The CDR3 spans 16 residues. CDR3 coding DNA: TGTGCCACCAGCAGAGTTCTAGCGAGAGGTGCAGATACGCAGTATTTT. This sequence encodes CATSRVLARGADTQYF.

This sequence joins TRBV7-9 and TRBJ1-1; 8 positions match TRBD1. The trim removed 5 bases at V and 4 bases at J, leaving 3 bases unmatched. The length of the CDR3 is 13 residues. The germline V gene encodes CDR1 SEHNR and CDR2 FQNEAQ (reference sequence). CDR3 nucleotide sequence: TGTGCCAGCAGCGATACAGGGGGCACTGAAGCTTTCTTT. Its translation is CASSDTGGTEAFF.

V is TRBV7-9 and J is TRBJ1-3; possibly TRBD1 for D (5 bases). This CDR3 has 16 residues. The germline V gene encodes CDR1 SEHNR and CDR2 FQNEAQ (reference sequence). V was clipped by 5 bases and J by 3 bases, with 17 bases between them. CDR3 loop: CASSPLIGVNGNTIYF. Written as DNA, the CDR3 is TGTGCCAGCAGCCCACTCATAGGGGTTAATGGAAACACCATATATTTT. Variable domain in full (rest from reference TRBV7-9 and TRBJ1-3): DTGVSQNPRHKITKRGQNVTFRCDPISEHNRLYWYRQTLGQGPEFLTYFQNEAQLEKSRLLSDRFSAERPKGSFSTLEIQRTEQGDSAMYLCASSPLIGVNGNTIYFGEGSWLTVV.

The chain is built from TRBV10-2 and TRBJ1-6, with D perhaps matching TRBD1 (6 bases). This CDR3 has 14 amino acids. Trimming took off 10 bases at V and 5 bases at J, with 15 bases between the two ends. Germline V gene sequence: CDR1 WSHSY, CDR2 SAAADI. The CDR3 reads CATSNTGNNSPLHF. The CDR3 DNA sequence: TGCGCCACCTCGAATACAGGGAATAATTCACCCCTCCACTTT.

This chain connects TRBV3-1 (or the pseudogene TRBV3-2) to TRBJ2-2; D remains ambiguous. CDR3 length: 13 amino acids. V lost 2 bases and J lost 6, with 7 bases in between. Germline lookup yields CDR1 LGHDT and CDR2 YNNKEL (reference sequence). The CDR3 reads CASSQQNSGELFF. DNA for the CDR3: TGTGCCAGCAGCCAACAAAACTCCGGGGAGCTGTTTTTT.